The sequence of this T cell receptor (beta chain) was determined in a study of beta chain features in type 1 diabetes. About the research overall: Across the samples, 107,917,701 sorted cells were examined in total. Study-wide points: Patients showed naive, central memory and Treg TCRB repertoires that appeared more similar than those of healthy donors. Because the template was cDNA, high-expressing cells might be over-represented.

Points on this clone: Its antigen is not known.

The sequenced template was cDNA made from the entire isolated RNA. Profiling relied on immunoSEQ multiplex PCR, and the TCRdb table lists in-frame clones only, not all of them. The sample lists 900,000 or so clones; about 17% were seen once. The CDR3 runs to 14 residues. The germline V and J ends were trimmed by 4 bases and 8 bases, with 15 bases remaining between them. The germline CDR1 and CDR2 sequences are SEHNR and FQNEAQ (reference sequence). Sample: naive CD4+ T cells from blood. The chain employs TRBV7-9 and TRBJ2-1, with D maybe TRBD1 (6 bases). This sequence originates from a woman younger than 35 in good health. CDR3 amino acids: CASSYGTRSYEQFF. The CDR3, as DNA: TGTGCCAGCAGCTACGGGACAAGATCGTATGAGCAGTTCTTC.